The 6 T cell receptor beta chains in this list originate from one sample, sequenced in a study of neurological immune-mediated disorders. MiXCR, run by TCRdb on the 5' RACE reads, gives a single entry per CDR3 protein. The sample records approximately 53,000 distinct CDR3 sequences, over 8% being singletons. Time point specified: longitudinal time-point 1 (baseline). The sequenced material came from PBMCs. These TCRs come from a woman in her thirties or forties in good health.

This clonotype was seen ten or more times. This chain's CDR3 is CSARDQPGPEQYF. In DNA form, the CDR3 reads TGCAGTGCTAGAGACCAACCAGGCCCCGAGCAGTACTTC. The rearrangement joins TRBV20-1 to TRBJ2-7; D is undetermined. This CDR3 comprises 13 residues. The germline V gene has CDR1 DFQATT and CDR2 SNEGSKA (reference sequence). V gave up 0 bases and J gave up 6 bases, with 12 bases separating them.

In this sample, this clonotype turned up many times. This chain uses TRBV20-1 with TRBJ1-2, with D tentatively TRBD1 (5 bases). The V gene lost 3 bases and the J gene lost 5 bases, with 7 bases spanning the gap. The germline gives CDR1 DFQATT, CDR2 SNEGSKA (reference sequence). CDR3 length: 11 amino acids. Here the CDR3 reads CSASQGYGYTF. The CDR3 bases are TGCAGTGCTAGTCAGGGTTATGGCTACACCTTC.

This clonotype was recorded many times. The chain recombines TRBV4-2 with TRBJ1-2; tentative D call: TRBD1 (6 bases). Germline-derived CDR1 and CDR2 are LGHNA and YNFKEQ. The CDR3 spans 13 residues. V was cut by 2 bases and J by 3 bases, with 7 bases left in between. CDR3 sequence: CASSQWTDYGYTF. The CDR3 bases are TGTGCCAGCAGCCAATGGACAGACTATGGCTACACCTTC.

The chain has TRBV6-5 and TRBJ1-2, with 9 bases that match TRBD1. CDR1 is MNHEY and CDR2 is SVGAGI in the germline V gene. Unmatched junction bases numbered 3, after V lost 3 bases and J lost 1 base. This CDR3 region has 15 residues. CDR3 in DNA: TGTGCCAGCAGTTATGGGACAGGGCTTAACTATGGCTACACCTTC. The encoded protein is CASSYGTGLNYGYTF.

With respect to this clonotype: No DNA is shown, since the ends of the CDR3 on it are uncertain; the CDR3 is the one TCRdb lists. This chain links TRBV5-1 with TRBJ2-1; TRBD1, as called in the table, went unchecked against the DNA. The CDR3 sequence runs 22 residues, both termini included. The germline V gene encodes CDR1 SGHRS and CDR2 YFSETQ. The CDR3 spells CASSFYICSAGQSQSSYNEQFF.

At least ten counts were recorded for this clonotype. The V call is TRBV24-1, the J call TRBJ2-1; TRBD1 might be the D (7 bases). Germline-derived CDR1 and CDR2 are KGHDR and SFDVKD. CDR3 length: 14 residues. Trimming took 7 bases from V and 4 from J, leaving 13 bases between them. The CDR3 nucleotides read TGTGCCACCAGCCCCAGGGGGAGGTACAATGAGCAGTTCTTC. Translated: CATSPRGRYNEQFF.